Given below is one TCR beta chain in context. Its antigen is as yet unknown. This entry belongs to a study of CD4 T cells in relation to SARS-CoV-2 and coronaviruses. General study findings and limits: Samples before the pandemic and after infection were not matched within any donor.

The V and J ends lost 2 bases and 6 bases respectively, with 16 bases between them. The CDR3 runs to 15 residues. Germline CDR1 is SGDLS and CDR2 is YYNGEE. The repertoire was sequenced with immunoSEQ multiplex PCR; TCRdb's copy has only in-frame clones and lacks some. The sample contains tens of thousands of clones, 88% of which appear only once. This TCR derives from an adult with COVID-19. This chain uses TRBV9 with TRBJ2-3, with D tentatively TRBD2 (7 bases). Sequences were obtained from memory CD4+ T cells from PBMCs. CDR3 coding DNA: TGTGCCAGCAGCGTTTCGAAGGGGGGGCCTGATACGCAGTATTTT. Its translation is CASSVSKGGPDTQYF. Together with reference TRBV9 and TRBJ2-3, the CDR3 gives the full variable domain: DSGVTQTPKHLITATGQRVTLRCSPRSGDLSVYWYQQSLDQGLQFLIQYYNGEERAKGNILERFSAQQFPDLHSELNLSSLELGDSALYFCASSVSKGGPDTQYFGPGTRLTVL.